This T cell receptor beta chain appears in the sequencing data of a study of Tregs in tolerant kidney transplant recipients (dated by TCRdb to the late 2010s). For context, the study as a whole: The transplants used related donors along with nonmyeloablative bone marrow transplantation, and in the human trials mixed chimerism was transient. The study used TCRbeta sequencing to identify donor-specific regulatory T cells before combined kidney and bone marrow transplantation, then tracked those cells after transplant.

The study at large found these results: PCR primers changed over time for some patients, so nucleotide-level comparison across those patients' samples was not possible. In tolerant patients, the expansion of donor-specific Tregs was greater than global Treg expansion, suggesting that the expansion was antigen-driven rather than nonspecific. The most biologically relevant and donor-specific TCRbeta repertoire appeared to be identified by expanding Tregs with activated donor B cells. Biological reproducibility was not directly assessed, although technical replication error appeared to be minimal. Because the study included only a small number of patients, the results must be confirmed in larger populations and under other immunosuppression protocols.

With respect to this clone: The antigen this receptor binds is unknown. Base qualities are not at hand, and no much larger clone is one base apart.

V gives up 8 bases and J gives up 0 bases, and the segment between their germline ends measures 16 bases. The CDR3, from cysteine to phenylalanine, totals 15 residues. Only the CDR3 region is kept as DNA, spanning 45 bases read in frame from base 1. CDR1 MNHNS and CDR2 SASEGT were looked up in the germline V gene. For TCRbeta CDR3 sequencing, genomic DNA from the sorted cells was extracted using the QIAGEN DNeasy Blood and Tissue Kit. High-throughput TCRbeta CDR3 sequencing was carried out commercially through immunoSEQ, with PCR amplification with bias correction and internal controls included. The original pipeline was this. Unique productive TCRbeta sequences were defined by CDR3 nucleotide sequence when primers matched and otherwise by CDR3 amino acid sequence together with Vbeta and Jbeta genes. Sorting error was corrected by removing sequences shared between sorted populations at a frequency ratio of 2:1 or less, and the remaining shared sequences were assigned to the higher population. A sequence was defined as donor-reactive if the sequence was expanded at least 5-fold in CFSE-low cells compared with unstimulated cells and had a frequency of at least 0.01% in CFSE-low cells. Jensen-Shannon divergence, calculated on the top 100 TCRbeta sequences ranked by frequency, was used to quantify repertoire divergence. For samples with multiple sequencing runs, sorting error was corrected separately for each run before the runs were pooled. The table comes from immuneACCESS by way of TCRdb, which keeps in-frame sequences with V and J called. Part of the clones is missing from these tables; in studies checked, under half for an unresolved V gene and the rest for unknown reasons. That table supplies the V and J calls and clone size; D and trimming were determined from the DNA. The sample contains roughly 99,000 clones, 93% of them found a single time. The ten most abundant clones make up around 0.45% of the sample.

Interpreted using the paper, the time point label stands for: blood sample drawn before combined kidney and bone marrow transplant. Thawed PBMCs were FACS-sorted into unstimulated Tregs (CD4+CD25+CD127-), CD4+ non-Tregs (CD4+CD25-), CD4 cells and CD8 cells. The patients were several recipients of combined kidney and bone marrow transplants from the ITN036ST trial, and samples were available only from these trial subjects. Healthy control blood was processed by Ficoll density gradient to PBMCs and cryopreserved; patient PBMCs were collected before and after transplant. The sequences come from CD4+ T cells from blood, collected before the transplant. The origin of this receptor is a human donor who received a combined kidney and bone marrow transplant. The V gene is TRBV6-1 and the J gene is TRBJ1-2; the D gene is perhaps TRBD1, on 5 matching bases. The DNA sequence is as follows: TGTGCCAGCGGGGCCAGACAGTTAGCTAACTATGGCTACACCTTC. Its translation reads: CASGARQLANYGYTF.